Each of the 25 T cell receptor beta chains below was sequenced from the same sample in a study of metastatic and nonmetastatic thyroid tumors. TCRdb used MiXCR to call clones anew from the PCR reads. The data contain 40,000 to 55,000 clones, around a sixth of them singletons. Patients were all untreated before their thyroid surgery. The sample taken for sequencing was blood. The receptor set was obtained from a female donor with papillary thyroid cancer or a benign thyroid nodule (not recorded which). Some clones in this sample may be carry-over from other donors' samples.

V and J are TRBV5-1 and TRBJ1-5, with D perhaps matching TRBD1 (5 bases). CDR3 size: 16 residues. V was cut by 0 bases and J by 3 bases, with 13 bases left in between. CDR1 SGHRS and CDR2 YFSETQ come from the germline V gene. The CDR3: CASSLGMPGPNQPQHF. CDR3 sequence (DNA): TGCGCCAGCAGCTTGGGAATGCCGGGACCCAATCAGCCCCAGCATTTT.

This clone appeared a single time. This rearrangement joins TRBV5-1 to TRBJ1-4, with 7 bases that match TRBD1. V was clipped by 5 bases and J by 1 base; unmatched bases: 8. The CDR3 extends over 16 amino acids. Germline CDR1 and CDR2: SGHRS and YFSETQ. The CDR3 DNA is TGCGCCAGCAGGACGGACAGGAGAGAAACTAATGAAAAACTGTTTTTT. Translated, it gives CASRTDRRETNEKLFF.

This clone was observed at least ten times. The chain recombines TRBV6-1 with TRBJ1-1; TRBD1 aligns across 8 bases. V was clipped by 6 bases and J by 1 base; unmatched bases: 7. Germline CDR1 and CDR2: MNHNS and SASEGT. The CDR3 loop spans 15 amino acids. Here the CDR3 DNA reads TGTGCCAGCAGCCCCCGACAGGGGCGGAACACTGAAGCTTTCTTT. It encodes CASSPRQGRNTEAFF.

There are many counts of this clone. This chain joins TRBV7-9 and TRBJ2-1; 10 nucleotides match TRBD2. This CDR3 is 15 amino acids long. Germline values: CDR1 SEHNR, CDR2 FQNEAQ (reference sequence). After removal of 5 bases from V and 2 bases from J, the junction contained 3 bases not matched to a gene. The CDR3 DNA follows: TGTGCCAGCAGCAAGGGACTAGCGCCCTACAATGAGCAGTTCTTC. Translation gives CASSKGLAPYNEQFF.

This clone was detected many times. This chain's CDR3 is CASSLGLAGPFVPVTQYF. CDR3 nucleotide sequence: TGTGCCAGCAGCTTGGGGCTAGCGGGACCTTTTGTTCCGGTTACGCAGTATTTT. The chain carries TRBV5-8 and TRBJ2-3; 9 positions match TRBD2. Trimming took 0 bases from V and 8 from J; bases not matched to a gene: 16. The CDR3 covers 18 residues. The germline CDR1 and CDR2 sequences are SGHTS and YDEGEE.

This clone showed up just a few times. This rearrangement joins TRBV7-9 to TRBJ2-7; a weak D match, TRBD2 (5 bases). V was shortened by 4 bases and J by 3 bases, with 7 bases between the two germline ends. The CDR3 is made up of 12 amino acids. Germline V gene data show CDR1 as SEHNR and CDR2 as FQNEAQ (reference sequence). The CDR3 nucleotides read TGTGCCAGCAGCTCCGACTACTACGAGCAGTACTTC. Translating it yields CASSSDYYEQYF.

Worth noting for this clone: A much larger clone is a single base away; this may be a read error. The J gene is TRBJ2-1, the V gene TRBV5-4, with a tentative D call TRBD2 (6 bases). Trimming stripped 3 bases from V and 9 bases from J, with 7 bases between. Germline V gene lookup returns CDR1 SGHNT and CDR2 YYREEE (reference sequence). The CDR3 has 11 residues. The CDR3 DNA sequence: TGTGCCAGCAGCTGTAGCGGTGAGCAGTTCTTC. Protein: CASSCSGEQFF.

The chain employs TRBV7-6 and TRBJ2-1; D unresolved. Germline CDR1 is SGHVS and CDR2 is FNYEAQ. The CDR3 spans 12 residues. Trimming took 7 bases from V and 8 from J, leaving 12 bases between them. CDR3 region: CASIFRQYEQFF. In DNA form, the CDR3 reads TGTGCCAGCATCTTCCGGCAGTATGAGCAGTTCTTC.

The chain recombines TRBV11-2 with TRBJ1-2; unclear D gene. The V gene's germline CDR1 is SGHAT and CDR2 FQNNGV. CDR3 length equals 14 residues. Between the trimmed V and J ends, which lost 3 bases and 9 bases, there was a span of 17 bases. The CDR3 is CASSFPKVARCYTF. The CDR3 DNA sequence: TGTGCCAGCAGCTTTCCGAAGGTGGCAAGGTGCTACACCTTC.

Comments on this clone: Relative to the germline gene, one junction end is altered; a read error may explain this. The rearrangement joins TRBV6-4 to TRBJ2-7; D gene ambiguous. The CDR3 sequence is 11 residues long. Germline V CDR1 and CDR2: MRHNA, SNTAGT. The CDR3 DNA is TGCGCCAGCACCGACGGCTACGAGCAGTACTTC. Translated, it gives CASTDGYEQYF.

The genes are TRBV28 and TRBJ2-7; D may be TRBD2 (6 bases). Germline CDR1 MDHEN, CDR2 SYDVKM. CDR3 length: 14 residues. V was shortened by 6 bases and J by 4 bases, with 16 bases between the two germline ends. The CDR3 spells CASSHGGMAYEQYF. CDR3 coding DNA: TGTGCCAGCAGCCATGGGGGGATGGCGTACGAGCAGTACTTC.

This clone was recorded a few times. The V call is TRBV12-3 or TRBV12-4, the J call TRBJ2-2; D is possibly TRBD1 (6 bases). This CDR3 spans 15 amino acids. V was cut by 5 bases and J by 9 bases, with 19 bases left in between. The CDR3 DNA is TGTGCCAGCAGTCCCGGGACGCCAGGGGTCAGGGAGCTGTTTTTT. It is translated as CASSPGTPGVRELFF.

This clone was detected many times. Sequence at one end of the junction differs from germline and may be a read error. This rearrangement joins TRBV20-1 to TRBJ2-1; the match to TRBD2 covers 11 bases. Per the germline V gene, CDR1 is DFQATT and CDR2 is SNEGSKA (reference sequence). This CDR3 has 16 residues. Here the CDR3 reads CSASLAGGFSYNGQFF. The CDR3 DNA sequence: TGCAGTGCATCGCTAGCGGGAGGATTCTCCTACAATGGGCAGTTCTTC.

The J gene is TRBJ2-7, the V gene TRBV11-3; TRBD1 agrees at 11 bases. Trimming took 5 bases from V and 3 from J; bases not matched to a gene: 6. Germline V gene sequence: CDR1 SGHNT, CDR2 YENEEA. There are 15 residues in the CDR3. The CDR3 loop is CASSPTGTGGYEQYF. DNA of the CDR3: TGTGCCAGCAGCCCGACCGGGACAGGGGGCTACGAGCAGTACTTC. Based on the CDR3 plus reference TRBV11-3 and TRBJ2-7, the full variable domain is EAGVVQSPRYKIIEKKQPVAFWCNPISGHNTLYWYLQNLGQGPELLIRYENEEAVDDSQLPKDRFSAERLKGVDSTLKIQPAELGDSAVYLCASSPTGTGGYEQYFGPGTRLTVT.

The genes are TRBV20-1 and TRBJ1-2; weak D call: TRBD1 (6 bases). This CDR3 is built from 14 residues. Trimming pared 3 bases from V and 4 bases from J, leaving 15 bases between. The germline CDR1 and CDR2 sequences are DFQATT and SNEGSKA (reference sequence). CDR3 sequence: CSASRAGVLYGYTF. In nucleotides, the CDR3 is TGCAGTGCTAGTCGGGCAGGGGTTCTCTATGGCTACACCTTC.

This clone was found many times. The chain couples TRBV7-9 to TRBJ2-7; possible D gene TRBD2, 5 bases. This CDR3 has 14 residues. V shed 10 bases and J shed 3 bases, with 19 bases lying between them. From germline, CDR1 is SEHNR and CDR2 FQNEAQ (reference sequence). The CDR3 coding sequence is TGTGCCACTTCGCTTGGGGAGAGCTACTACGAGCAGTACTTC. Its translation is CATSLGESYYEQYF.

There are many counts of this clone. The CDR3 reads CASTPGLAGNPSYNEQFF. For the CDR3, the DNA is TGTGCCAGCACACCGGGACTAGCGGGGAACCCATCCTACAATGAGCAGTTCTTC. This chain joins TRBV7-8 and TRBJ2-1; TRBD2 matches at 13 bases. The germline CDR1 and CDR2 sequences are SGHVS and FQNEAQ. The CDR3 is 18 residues long. Germline trimming cut 7 bases from V and 1 base from J; bases unmatched to any gene: 10. Together with reference TRBV7-8 and TRBJ2-1, the CDR3 gives the full variable domain: GAGVSQSPRYKVAKRGQDVALRCDPISGHVSLFWYQQALGQGPEFLTYFQNEAQLDKSGLPSDRFFAERPEGSVSTLKIQRTQQEDSAVYLCASTPGLAGNPSYNEQFFGPGTRLTVL.

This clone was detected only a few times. The CDR3 here is CASSLRITYEQYF. CDR3 sequence (DNA): TGTGCCAGCAGTCTCAGGATAACGTACGAGCAGTACTTC. The chain carries TRBV28 and TRBJ2-7; no firm D call. Germline assignment: CDR1 MDHEN and CDR2 SYDVKM. V lost 5 bases, J lost 4 bases, and 12 bases lay in between. This CDR3 comprises 13 residues.

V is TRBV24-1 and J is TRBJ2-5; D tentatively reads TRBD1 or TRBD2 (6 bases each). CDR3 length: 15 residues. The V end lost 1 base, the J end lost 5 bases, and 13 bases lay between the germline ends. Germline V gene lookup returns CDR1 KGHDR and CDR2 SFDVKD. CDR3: CATSDLKRGRETQYF. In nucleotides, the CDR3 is TGTGCCACCAGTGATTTAAAGAGGGGGAGGGAGACCCAGTACTTC.

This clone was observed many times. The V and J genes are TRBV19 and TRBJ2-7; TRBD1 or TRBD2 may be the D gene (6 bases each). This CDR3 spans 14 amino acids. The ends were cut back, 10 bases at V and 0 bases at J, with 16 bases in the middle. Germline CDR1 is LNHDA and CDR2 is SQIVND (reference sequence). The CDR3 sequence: CATKAGGGSYEQYF. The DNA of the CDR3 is TGTGCCACAAAAGCAGGAGGGGGCTCCTACGAGCAGTACTTC.

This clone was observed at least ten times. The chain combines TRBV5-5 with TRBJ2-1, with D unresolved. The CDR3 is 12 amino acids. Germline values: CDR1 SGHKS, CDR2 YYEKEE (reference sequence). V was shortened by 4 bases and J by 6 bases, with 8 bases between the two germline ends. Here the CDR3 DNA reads TGTGCCAGCAGCCCCTATCTCAATGAGCAGTTCTTC. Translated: CASSPYLNEQFF.

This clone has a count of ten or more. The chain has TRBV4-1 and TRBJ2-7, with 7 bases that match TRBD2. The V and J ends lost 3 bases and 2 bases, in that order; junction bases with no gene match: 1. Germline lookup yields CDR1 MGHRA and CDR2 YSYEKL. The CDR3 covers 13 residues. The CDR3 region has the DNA TGCGCCAGCAGCCACGGGACTACCTACGAGCAGTACTTC. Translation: CASSHGTTYEQYF.

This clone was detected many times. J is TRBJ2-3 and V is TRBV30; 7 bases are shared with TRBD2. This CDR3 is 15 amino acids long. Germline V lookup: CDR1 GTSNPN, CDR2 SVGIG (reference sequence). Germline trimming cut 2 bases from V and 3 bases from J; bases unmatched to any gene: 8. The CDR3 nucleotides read TGTGCCTGGAGTCAATTAGCGGGTAGGACAGATACGCAGTATTTT. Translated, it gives CAWSQLAGRTDTQYF.

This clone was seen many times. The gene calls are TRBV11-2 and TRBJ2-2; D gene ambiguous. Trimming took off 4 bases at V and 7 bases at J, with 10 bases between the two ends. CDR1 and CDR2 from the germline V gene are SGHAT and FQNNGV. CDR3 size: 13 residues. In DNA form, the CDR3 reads TGTGCCAGCAGCTCCTTCGGTTACGGGGAGCTGTTTTTT. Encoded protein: CASSSFGYGELFF.

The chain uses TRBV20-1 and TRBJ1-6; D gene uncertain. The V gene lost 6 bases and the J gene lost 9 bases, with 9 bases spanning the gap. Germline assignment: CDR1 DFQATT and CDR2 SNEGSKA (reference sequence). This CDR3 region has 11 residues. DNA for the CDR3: TGCAGTGCCTCAGGCGTTTCACCCCTCCACTTT. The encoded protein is CSASGVSPLHF.